These 25 T cell receptor beta chains share one sample of origin, sequenced in a study of metastatic and nonmetastatic thyroid tumors. TCRdb redid the clone calls on the PCR reads using MiXCR. The repertoire holds 15,000 to 20,000 clones, with approximately 14% as singletons. Thyroid surgery took place with no prior treatment in any patient. Sequencing was done on a sample of blood. These receptors came from a female donor with papillary thyroid cancer or a benign thyroid nodule (not recorded which). Some clones in this sample may be carry-over from other donors' samples.

This clone has ten or more counts. The chain is built from TRBV7-6 and TRBJ2-3; 12 nucleotides match TRBD1. The CDR3 extends over 15 amino acids. Germline trimming cut 5 bases from V and 6 bases from J; bases unmatched to any gene: 6. Germline lookup yields CDR1 SGHVS and CDR2 FNYEAQ. Here the CDR3 reads CASSVSGTGGDTQYF. The CDR3 nucleotides read TGTGCCAGCAGCGTTTCCGGGACAGGGGGCGATACGCAGTATTTT.

The chain couples TRBV11-1 to TRBJ2-1, with D possibly being TRBD2 (5 bases). The CDR3 totals 15 residues. V was shortened by 0 bases and J by 0 bases, with 6 bases between the two germline ends. Germline loops: CDR1 SGHAT, CDR2 FQDESV (reference sequence). CDR3 sequence: CASSLAGSSYNEQFF. CDR3 nucleotide sequence: TGTGCCAGCAGCTTAGCGGGGAGCTCCTACAATGAGCAGTTCTTC.

This clone counts as medium-sized. The CDR3, as DNA: TGTGCCAGCTCGACAGCTAACAATGAGCAGTTCTTC. Translating it yields CASSTANNEQFF. This chain joins TRBV6-4 and TRBJ2-1; perhaps TRBD1 as D (5 bases). Between the trimmed V and J ends, which lost 8 bases and 5 bases, there was a span of 10 bases. CDR1 and CDR2 (germline): MRHNA, SNTAGT. The CDR3 consists of 12 residues.

This clone was recorded many times. The rearrangement links TRBV3-1 to TRBJ2-3, with D perhaps matching TRBD2 (5 bases). The CDR3 runs 15 residues. The germline V and J ends were trimmed by 4 bases and 4 bases, with 15 bases remaining between them. Germline values: CDR1 LGHDT, CDR2 YNNKEL (reference sequence). CDR3 DNA: TGTGCCAGCAGCCTCAGTAGTGAGGGCGCAGATACGCAGTATTTT. It is translated as CASSLSSEGADTQYF.

In this sample, this clone turned up many times. V is TRBV6-1 and J is TRBJ2-5; 9 bases line up with TRBD1. The J segment lost 5 bases and the V segment lost 5 bases, leaving 9 bases of the junction unmatched. The length of the CDR3 is 15 residues. The germline V gene has CDR1 MNHNS and CDR2 SASEGT. CDR3 nucleotides: TGTGCCAGCAGTTTCCTGACAGGGGGTTTGGAGACCCAGTACTTC. The encoded protein is CASSFLTGGLETQYF.

The sample holds many counts of this clone. The CDR3 reads CSADRGTEAFF. DNA for the CDR3: TGCAGTGCTGACAGGGGTACTGAAGCTTTCTTT. The genes are TRBV20-1 and TRBJ1-1; 8 bases line up with TRBD1. With V trimmed by 5 bases and J by 5 bases, 1 base remained unmatched. Per the germline V gene, CDR1 is DFQATT and CDR2 is SNEGSKA (reference sequence). CDR3 size: 11 residues.

Many counts were recorded for this clone. V is TRBV27 and J is TRBJ2-5, with 10 bases matching TRBD2. The CDR3 covers 15 residues. Trimming cost V 5 bases and J 4 bases; bases outside gene matches: 7. Germline CDR1 MNHEY, CDR2 SMNVEV (reference sequence). This CDR3 is CASSPSGSHPETQYF. The CDR3 nucleotides are TGTGCCAGCAGTCCTAGCGGGAGCCATCCAGAGACCCAGTACTTC.

In this sample, this clone turned up a few times. It may be a read error: a sequence one base away is much more abundant. Other DNA variants within this sample encode the same CDR3. V usage is TRBV11-3 and J usage is TRBJ2-3; 7 bases match TRBD2. This CDR3 has 15 residues. Germline V gene lookup returns CDR1 SGHNT and CDR2 YENEEA. Here the CDR3 DNA reads TGTGCCAGCAGCTTAGCTAGCGGAAGCACAGATACACAGTATTTT. Amino acid sequence: CASSLASGSTDTQYF.

V usage is TRBV6-5 and J usage is TRBJ2-1, with D possibly matching TRBD2 (6 bases). Trimming removed 0 bases at V and 3 bases at J, with 15 bases between. The CDR3 consists of 17 residues. CDR1 and CDR2 from the germline V gene are MNHEY and SVGAGI. The CDR3 DNA reads TGTGCCAGCAGTTACTCAATGGGGACTGGAATCTACAATGAGCAGTTCTTC. Its translation: CASSYSMGTGIYNEQFF.

The chain carries TRBV5-6 and TRBJ1-4, with TRBD1 matching 8 bases. V trimming: 0 bases; J trimming: 6 bases; junction bases outside the gene matches: 7. The CDR3 is made up of 16 amino acids. CDR1 is SGHDT, CDR2 YYEEEE, per germline. This CDR3 reads CASSLVQGDSDEKLFF. CDR3 coding DNA: TGTGCCAGCAGCTTGGTACAGGGGGATAGTGATGAAAAACTGTTTTTT.

This clone was recorded a few times. The chain joins TRBV6-1 to TRBJ2-7, with 7 bases matching TRBD1. The CDR3 is 13 amino acids. With 5 bases clipped from V and 5 bases from J, the junction kept 6 bases outside the gene matches. Per the germline V gene, CDR1 is MNHNS and CDR2 is SASEGT. The CDR3 is CASSPQGVHEQYF. Written as DNA, the CDR3 is TGTGCCAGCAGTCCCCAGGGGGTCCACGAGCAGTACTTC.

The gene calls are TRBV5-8 and TRBJ1-1; D is undetermined. V lost 4 bases, J lost 12 bases, and 16 bases lay in between. The length of the CDR3 is 12 residues. Germline lookup yields CDR1 SGHTS and CDR2 YDEGEE. The CDR3 DNA reads TGTGCCAGCAGCCCTAGTAGGTGGGTAACTTTCTTT. It codes for CASSPSRWVTFF.

The chain links TRBV6-2 or TRBV6-3 to TRBJ2-3, with D unclear. The V gene lost 5 bases and the J gene lost 5 bases, with 20 bases spanning the gap. The length of the CDR3 is 16 residues. Looked up from germline, CDR1 is MNHEY and CDR2 is SVGEGT. CDR3: CASSTEYRVQGDTQYF. In DNA, the CDR3 is TGTGCCAGCAGTACTGAGTATAGGGTCCAAGGAGATACGCAGTATTTT.

This clone was seen at least ten times. The chain is built from TRBV2 and TRBJ2-1; no clear D gene. The CDR3 runs 15 residues. Trimming took 4 bases from V and 3 from J, leaving 13 bases between them. From germline, CDR1 is SNHLY and CDR2 FYNNEI. The CDR3 sequence is CASSVQSYGYNEQFF. In DNA, the CDR3 is TGTGCCAGCAGTGTTCAGAGTTACGGCTACAATGAGCAGTTCTTC.

This clone was observed a single time. The conserved phenylalanine or tryptophan normally closing the CDR3 is absent here, so this likely arose from a read error. The chain has TRBV19 and TRBJ1-5, with a tentative D call TRBD1 (6 bases). Germline V CDR1 and CDR2: LNHDA, SQIVND (reference sequence). The CDR3 consists of 15 residues. DNA for the CDR3: TGTGTCAGTAGGGGAGGGGGAGGTGGCAATCAGCCCCAGCATTGT. Encoded protein: CVSRGGGGGNQPQHC.

This clone was observed many times. The chain uses TRBV5-5 and TRBJ2-7; D possibly corresponds to TRBD1 (6 bases). The CDR3 spans 14 residues. Per the germline V gene, CDR1 is SGHKS and CDR2 is YYEKEE (reference sequence). Between the trimmed V and J ends, which lost 3 bases and 11 bases, there was a span of 21 bases. CDR3 region: CASSSGTTAVLEYF. The CDR3 DNA is TGTGCCAGCAGCTCCGGGACAACAGCGGTTCTGGAGTACTTC.

This clone has a count of ten or more. The CDR3 DNA sequence: TGTGCCAGCAGCCAAGGAGCGGGAGGGCAGGGTGAGCAGTTCTTC. It is translated as CASSQGAGGQGEQFF. The gene calls are TRBV3-1 and TRBJ2-1, with 10 nucleotides matching TRBD2. The CDR3 is made up of 15 amino acids. V dropped 1 base and J dropped 9; count of bases not matched to a gene: 6. The germline V gene encodes CDR1 LGHDT and CDR2 YNNKEL (reference sequence).

This clone was seen repeatedly, ten times or more. Other nucleotide sequences in the sample specify the same CDR3. The chain is built from TRBV7-9 and TRBJ1-2, with D perhaps matching TRBD1 (6 bases). The CDR3 totals 13 residues. Germline V lookup: CDR1 SEHNR, CDR2 FQNEAQ (reference sequence). Trimming shortened V by 3 bases and J by 7 bases, and 12 bases separated the two germline ends. CDR3 in amino acids: CASSFAGARGYTF. The CDR3 DNA sequence: TGTGCCAGCAGCTTTGCAGGGGCGCGTGGCTACACCTTC.

This clone was seen only a few times. A much more abundant neighbour one base away suggests this may be a read error. The gene calls are TRBV6-5 and TRBJ2-3; unclear D gene. The V gene's germline CDR1 is MNHEY and CDR2 SVGAGI. The CDR3 is 14 residues long. The V end was cut by 4 bases, the J end by 0 bases, with 8 bases between. As DNA, the CDR3 is TGTGCCAGCAGTTTACAGATAAGCACAGATACGCAGTATTTT. This sequence encodes CASSLQISTDTQYF.

This clone showed up many times. The J gene is TRBJ2-1, the V gene TRBV20-1; 8 bases fit TRBD1. Looked up from germline, CDR1 is DFQATT and CDR2 is SNEGSKA (reference sequence). The CDR3 has 13 amino acids. The junction had 4 bases not matched to a gene; V was cut back by 3 bases and J by 6 bases. The DNA of the CDR3 is TGCAGTGCTAGGGGACAGGCTCTCAATGAGCAGTTCTTC. As protein: CSARGQALNEQFF.

At least ten counts were recorded for this clone. This CDR3 is also generated by other DNA sequences in the sample. The rearrangement links TRBV6-1 to TRBJ1-1; D uncertain. CDR3 size: 16 residues. Germline V lookup: CDR1 MNHNS, CDR2 SASEGT. Trimming pared 6 bases from V and 4 bases from J, leaving 21 bases between. This chain's CDR3 is CASSALGATGGTEAFF. In DNA, the CDR3 is TGTGCCAGCAGCGCCCTAGGAGCCACGGGCGGCACTGAAGCTTTCTTT.

This clone appeared many times. One end of the junction is discordant with germline, which a read error may explain. The chain is built from TRBV7-3 and TRBJ1-6, with TRBD1 identical over 10 bases. Germline V gene lookup returns CDR1 SGHTA and CDR2 FQGTGA. The CDR3 is 20 residues long. The CDR3 bases are TGTGCCAGCACCTTACTGGTGAGGACAGGGGGACCAACAAGGGATTCACCCCTCCACTTT. Translating gives CASTLLVRTGGPTRDSPLHF.

In this sample, this clone turned up many times. The rearrangement uses TRBV11-2 and TRBJ2-7, with D possibly called TRBD1 or TRBD2 (5 bases each). The ends were cut back, 3 bases at V and 6 bases at J, with 18 bases in the middle. The CDR3 consists of 15 residues. The germline V gene has CDR1 SGHAT and CDR2 FQNNGV. The CDR3 nucleotides are TGTGCCAGCAGCTTCCCAACAGGAGGAGCCTCCGAGCAGTACTTC. Translated: CASSFPTGGASEQYF.

Many counts were recorded for this clone. The J gene is TRBJ2-2, the V gene TRBV4-1; 8 positions match TRBD1. The CDR3 extends over 15 amino acids. Germline CDR1 is MGHRA and CDR2 is YSYEKL. Trimming at V came to 4 bases and at J to 3 bases, leaving 4 bases not matched to a gene. The CDR3 bases are TGCGCCAGCAGCCTTACAGGGGGTGACACCGGGGAGCTGTTTTTT. Encoded protein: CASSLTGGDTGELFF.

This clone was detected only a few times. This may arise from a read error, as a much more abundant clone is one base away. The final CDR3 position lacks the conserved phenylalanine or tryptophan, pointing to a likely read error. This sequence joins TRBV10-3 and TRBJ2-5; D is unresolved. Trimming took off 2 bases at V and 1 base at J, with 8 bases between the two ends. This CDR3 is built from 14 residues. CDR1 ENHRY and CDR2 SYGVKD come from the germline V gene. The DNA of the CDR3 is TGTGCCATCAGTGAGAGGGCAGTCCAAGAGACCCAGTACCTC. It is translated as CAISERAVQETQYL.